The 19 T cell receptor beta chains below were found in one sample sequenced in a study of T cell repertoires in cytomegalovirus infection. TCRdb redid the calling of the reads with MiXCR, one entry per CDR3 protein. This sample carries roughly 320,000 distinct CDR3 sequences, roughly 9.5% of them seen once, and the ten largest clones take about 4.5%. Sequencing was carried out using PBMCs. These receptors were collected from a human donor in good health (CMV status not recorded). Some clones in this sample may be carry-over from other donors' samples.

The chain recombines TRBV30 with TRBJ1-2; no clear D. Trimming pared 5 bases from V and 4 bases from J, leaving 11 bases between. CDR1 is GTSNPN, CDR2 SVGIG, per germline (reference sequence). This CDR3 region has 12 residues. CDR3 nucleotides: TGTGCCTGGCGGGATTCCGGCTATGGCTACACCTTC. Amino acids: CAWRDSGYGYTF.

Ten or more counts support this clonotype. The chain couples TRBV12-5 to TRBJ2-1, with D possibly TRBD2 on 6 matching bases. Germline CDR1 LGHNT, CDR2 FRNRAP. This CDR3 has 15 amino acids. Trimming cost V 5 bases and J 9 bases, with 20 bases left between them. The CDR3 nucleotides are TGTGCTAGTGGTGGAACCGGGACTCAACCCAGTGAGCAGTTCTTC. Protein: CASGGTGTQPSEQFF.

CDR3 in DNA: TGTGCCAGCAGCGTAGAAAGCGGGGAGACCTACAATGAGCAGTTCTTC. This encodes CASSVESGETYNEQFF. V and J are TRBV9 and TRBJ2-1; 7 bases align to TRBD2. In germline, CDR1 is SGDLS, CDR2 YYNGEE. The junction had 5 bases not matched to a gene; V was cut back by 0 bases and J by 2 bases. The CDR3 spans 16 residues.

This clonotype was counted between two and nine times. The chain carries TRBV6-5 and TRBJ2-1; 9 bases map to TRBD1. Germline V gene data show CDR1 as MNHEY and CDR2 as SVGAGI. V was pared by 0 bases and J by 6 bases, with 12 bases of the junction left unmatched. This CDR3 is built from 18 residues. CDR3 nucleotide sequence: TGTGCCAGCAGTTACTCGTTCCTCGGGACAGGGTTCGGCAATGAGCAGTTCTTC. Residues: CASSYSFLGTGFGNEQFF.

This clonotype was detected many times. The junction departs from germline at one end; a sequencing error may be responsible. This rearrangement joins TRBV7-2 to TRBJ2-3; D gene uncertain. Germline-derived CDR1 and CDR2 are SGHTA and FQGNSA. The CDR3 loop spans 8 amino acids. As DNA, the CDR3 is TGTGCCAGCAGCCGTGCTCGCTTT. This translates into CASSRARF.

The J gene is TRBJ1-6, the V gene TRBV12-3 or TRBV12-4; no firm D call. The V end was cut by 4 bases, the J end by 14 bases, with 9 bases between. The CDR3 loop spans 11 amino acids. In DNA form, the CDR3 reads TGTGCCAGCAGTTCGGGCTTGACCCTCCACTTT. Residues: CASSSGLTLHF.

V usage is TRBV20-1 and J usage is TRBJ2-5; no definite D call. The germline V gene encodes CDR1 DFQATT and CDR2 SNEGSKA (reference sequence). The V end was cut by 6 bases, the J end by 9 bases, with 14 bases between. The CDR3 contains 11 residues. The CDR3 DNA follows: TGCAGTGCCACCCCGCCAGTGTCCCAGTACTTC. The encoded protein is CSATPPVSQYF.

CDR3 in DNA: TGTGCCACCAGTGATCCAGGGACCTACAATGAGCAGTTCTTC. Residues: CATSDPGTYNEQFF. V gene TRBV24-1 combines with J gene TRBJ2-1, with D tentatively TRBD1 (5 bases). The CDR3 totals 14 residues. Looked up from germline, CDR1 is KGHDR and CDR2 is SFDVKD. V lost 3 bases and J 2 bases, leaving 7 bases between the germline ends.

This clonotype was observed a handful of times. This sequence joins TRBV20-1 and TRBJ1-5; 10 positions match TRBD1. The CDR3 contains 15 residues. With V trimmed by 6 bases and J by 6 bases, 11 bases remained unmatched. Germline CDR1 and CDR2: DFQATT and SNEGSKA (reference sequence). CDR3 protein: CSAIPGQGDGQPQHF. In DNA, the CDR3 is TGCAGTGCGATTCCAGGACAGGGGGACGGTCAGCCCCAGCATTTT.

This clonotype was picked up many times. One end of the junction fails to match germline, which may point to a read error. This chain connects TRBV7-2 to TRBJ1-2; 8 bases match TRBD1. CDR1 is SGHTA and CDR2 is FQGNSA in the germline V gene. CDR3 size: 13 residues. The CDR3 loop reads CASSPSGTGPYGF. As DNA, the CDR3 is TGTGCCAGCAGCCCCTCCGGGACAGGACCCTACGGTTTC.

This clonotype was observed a handful of times. The rearrangement uses TRBV20-1 and TRBJ2-3, with 9 bases aligning to TRBD2. CDR1 is DFQATT and CDR2 is SNEGSKA in the germline V gene (reference sequence). This CDR3 comprises 17 residues. The junction had 14 bases not matched to a gene; V was cut back by 5 bases and J by 2 bases. The CDR3 loop reads CSARSSGGPWYTDTQYF. The DNA of the CDR3 is TGCAGTGCTCGATCCAGCGGGGGGCCGTGGTACACAGATACGCAGTATTTT.

As to this clonotype: This may stem from a read error, because a much larger clone lies one nucleotide away. The chain couples TRBV2 to TRBJ2-7; 7 positions match TRBD2. CDR1 SNHLY and CDR2 FYNNEI come from the germline V gene. The CDR3 extends over 13 amino acids. Losses at the gene ends were 9 bases for V and 2 bases for J; bases not matched to a gene: 7. The CDR3 here is CASQRGAAYEQYF. In DNA, the CDR3 is TGTGCCAGTCAGCGGGGCGCCGCCTACGAGCAGTACTTC.

The V gene is TRBV7-2, the J gene TRBJ2-7; D is uncertain. CDR1 and CDR2 (germline): SGHTA, FQGNSA. V lost 5 bases, J lost 5 bases, and 16 bases lay in between. The CDR3 is made up of 14 amino acids. Here the CDR3 DNA reads TGTGCCAGCAGCCTACCGGGCCCCACACACGAGCAGTACTTC. Amino acids: CASSLPGPTHEQYF.

This clonotype has more than one count but fewer than ten. V gene TRBV6-8 combines with J gene TRBJ2-5; TRBD2 matches 11 bases. V gave up 5 bases and J gave up 5 bases; unmatched junction bases: 10. The CDR3 is 16 amino acids. CDR1 is MNHGY, CDR2 SAAAGT, per germline. The CDR3 DNA sequence: TGTGCCAGCAGTACCCGACTAGCGGGATATCGGGAGACCCAGTACTTC. Protein sequence: CASSTRLAGYRETQYF.

The chain links TRBV28 to TRBJ2-5; D gene uncertain. The CDR3 runs 12 residues. Trimming removed 0 bases from V and 3 bases from J, with 2 bases in between. CDR1 and CDR2 from the germline V gene are MDHEN and SYDVKM. The CDR3 region is CASSLWKETQYF. The CDR3 DNA sequence: TGTGCCAGCAGTTTATGGAAAGAGACCCAGTACTTC.

The chain is built from TRBV27 and TRBJ1-4, with TRBD1 as a possible D gene (5 bases). The V and J ends lost 5 bases and 14 bases respectively, with 18 bases between them. CDR1 is MNHEY and CDR2 is SMNVEV in the germline V gene (reference sequence). The CDR3 length is 13 residues. Here the CDR3 DNA reads TGTGCCAGCAGTCCCCGAGATTTAAGGGGTCTGTTTTTT. Translating gives CASSPRDLRGLFF.

The chain recombines TRBV4-2 with TRBJ1-5, with D unresolved. The length of the CDR3 is 20 residues. CDR1 is LGHNA and CDR2 is YNFKEQ in the germline V gene. Trimming stripped 0 bases from V and 0 bases from J, with 21 bases between. This chain's CDR3 is CASSQDKDPPGGYSNQPQHF. CDR3 DNA: TGTGCCAGCAGCCAAGATAAAGACCCCCCCGGAGGGTATAGCAATCAGCCCCAGCATTTT.

This chain joins TRBV12-3 or TRBV12-4 and TRBJ2-3; D is perhaps TRBD1 (6 bases). This CDR3 has 13 amino acids. V was clipped by 3 bases and J by 4 bases, with 8 bases between them. CDR3 region: CASSFQGSDTQYF. The CDR3 DNA sequence: TGTGCCAGCAGTTTCCAGGGGTCAGATACGCAGTATTTT.

The sample holds a few counts of this clonotype. The DNA of the CDR3 is TGTGCCAGCAGCCCCTTGACTAGCTACAATGAGCAGTTCTTC. Translating it yields CASSPLTSYNEQFF. The chain has TRBV14 and TRBJ2-1, with D possibly being TRBD2 (6 bases). The CDR3 consists of 14 residues. Germline V gene lookup returns CDR1 SGHDN and CDR2 FVKESK. V lost 4 bases, J lost 3 bases, and 10 bases lay in between.